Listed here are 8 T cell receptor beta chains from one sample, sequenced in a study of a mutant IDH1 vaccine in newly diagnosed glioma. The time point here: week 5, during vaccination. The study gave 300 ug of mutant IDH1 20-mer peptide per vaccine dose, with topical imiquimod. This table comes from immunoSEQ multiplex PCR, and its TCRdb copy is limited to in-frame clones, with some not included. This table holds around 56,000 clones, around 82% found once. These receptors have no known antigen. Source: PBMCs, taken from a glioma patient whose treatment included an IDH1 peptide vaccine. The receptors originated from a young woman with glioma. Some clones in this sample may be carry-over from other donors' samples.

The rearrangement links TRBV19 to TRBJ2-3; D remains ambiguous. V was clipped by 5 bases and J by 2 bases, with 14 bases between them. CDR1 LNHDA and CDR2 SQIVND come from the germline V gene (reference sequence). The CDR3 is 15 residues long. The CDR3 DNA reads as TGTGCCAGTAGTGGTGACCGGGCAGACACAGATACGCAGTATTTT. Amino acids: CASSGDRADTDTQYF.

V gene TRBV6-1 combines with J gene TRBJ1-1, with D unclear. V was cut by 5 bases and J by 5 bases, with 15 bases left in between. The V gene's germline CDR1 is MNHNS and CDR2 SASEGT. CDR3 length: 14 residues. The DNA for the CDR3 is TGTGCCAGCAGTCGCGTCGGCAGCGTGACTGAAGCTTTCTTT. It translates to CASSRVGSVTEAFF.

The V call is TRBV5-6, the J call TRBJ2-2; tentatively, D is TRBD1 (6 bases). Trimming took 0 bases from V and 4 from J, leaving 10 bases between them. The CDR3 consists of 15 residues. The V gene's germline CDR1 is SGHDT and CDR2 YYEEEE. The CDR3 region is CASSLAGVTTGELFF. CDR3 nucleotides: TGTGCCAGCAGCTTGGCAGGGGTAACCACCGGGGAGCTGTTTTTT.

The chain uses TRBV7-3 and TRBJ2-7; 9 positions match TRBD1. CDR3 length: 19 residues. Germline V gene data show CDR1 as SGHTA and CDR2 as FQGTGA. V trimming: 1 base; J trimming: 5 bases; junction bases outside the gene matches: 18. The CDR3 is CASSLKIAKGQGVFDEQYF. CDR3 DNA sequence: TGTGCCAGCAGCTTAAAGATCGCCAAGGGACAGGGAGTTTTCGACGAGCAGTACTTC. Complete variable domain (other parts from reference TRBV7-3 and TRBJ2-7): GAGVSQTPSNKVTEKGKYVELRCDPISGHTALYWYRQSLGQGPEFLIYFQGTGAADDSGLPNDRFFAVRPEGSVSTLKIQRTERGDSAVYLCASSLKIAKGQGVFDEQYFGPGTRLTVT.

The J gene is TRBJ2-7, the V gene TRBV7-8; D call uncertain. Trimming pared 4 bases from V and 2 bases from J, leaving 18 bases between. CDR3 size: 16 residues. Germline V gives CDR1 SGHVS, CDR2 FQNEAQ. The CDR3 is CASSSRVNGVTYEQYF. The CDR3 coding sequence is TGTGCCAGCAGCTCCCGAGTAAACGGAGTTACCTACGAGCAGTACTTC.

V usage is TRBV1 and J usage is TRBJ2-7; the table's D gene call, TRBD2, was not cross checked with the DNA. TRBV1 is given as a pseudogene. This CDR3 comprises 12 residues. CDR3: CTSSRDLSEQYF. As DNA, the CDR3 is TGCACCAGCAGCCGTGATCTATCCGAGCAGTACTTC.

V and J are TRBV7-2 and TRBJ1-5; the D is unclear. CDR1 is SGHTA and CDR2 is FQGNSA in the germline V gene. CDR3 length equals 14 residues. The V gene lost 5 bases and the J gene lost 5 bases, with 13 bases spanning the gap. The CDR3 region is CASSPAPLDQPQHF. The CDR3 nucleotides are TGTGCCAGCAGCCCAGCCCCCCTGGATCAGCCCCAGCATTTT.

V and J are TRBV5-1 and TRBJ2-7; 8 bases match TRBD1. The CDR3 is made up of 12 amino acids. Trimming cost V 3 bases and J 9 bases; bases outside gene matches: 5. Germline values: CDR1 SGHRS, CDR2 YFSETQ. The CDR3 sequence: CASSYQGAGQYF. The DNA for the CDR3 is TGCGCCAGCAGCTATCAGGGGGCAGGGCAGTACTTC.